These 6 T cell receptor beta chains were sequenced from one sample in a study of cytomegalovirus exposure and HLA in healthy donors. Both 60 Vbeta primers and 13 Jbeta primers went into the PCR. TCRdb's copy holds only in-frame clones and misses some; the assay was immunoSEQ multiplex PCR. The sample lists around 200,000 clones, roughly four fifths occurring once. Sequenced input: PBMCs. Receptors originate from a woman aged 40 to 50 in good health and CMV-seronegative.

The rearrangement links TRBV19 to TRBJ2-5, with D possibly matching TRBD1 (5 bases). CDR1 LNHDA and CDR2 SQIVND come from the germline V gene (reference sequence). The germline V and J ends were trimmed by 6 bases and 2 bases, with 13 bases remaining between them. The CDR3 is made up of 14 amino acids. CDR3 DNA: TGTGCCAGTAGCCAGGGTAGGCCTCAAGAGACCCAGTACTTC. Residues: CASSQGRPQETQYF.

As concerns this clone: Other DNA variants within this sample encode the same CDR3. The chain is built from TRBV5-1 and TRBJ2-5; TRBD2 matches at 7 bases. Germline CDR1 SGHRS, CDR2 YFSETQ. J was trimmed by 4 bases and V by 0 bases; bases with no gene match: 0. The CDR3 consists of 13 residues. CDR3 DNA sequence: TGCGCCAGCAGCTTGGGCGGGGGAGAGACCCAGTACTTC. This gives the protein CASSLGGGETQYF.

The chain is built from TRBV5-4 and TRBJ2-3, with D tentatively TRBD2 (6 bases). Trimming removed 6 bases at V and 4 bases at J, with 15 bases between. Germline assignment: CDR1 SGHNT and CDR2 YYREEE (reference sequence). CDR3 length equals 14 residues. The CDR3 loop is CASTPGGVADTQYF. Written as DNA, the CDR3 is TGTGCCAGCACCCCCGGCGGGGTTGCAGATACGCAGTATTTT.

V gene TRBV27 combines with J gene TRBJ1-2, with D tentatively TRBD1 (5 bases). The CDR3 is 14 amino acids. Trimming pared 4 bases from V and 8 bases from J, leaving 17 bases between. Germline V gives CDR1 MNHEY, CDR2 SMNVEV (reference sequence). CDR3 loop: CASSSGQGLGGYTF. CDR3 in DNA: TGTGCCAGCAGTTCTGGTCAGGGCTTGGGGGGCTACACCTTC.

The chain has TRBV11-1 and TRBJ1-2, with TRBD1 as a possible D gene (5 bases). This CDR3 contains 13 residues. Trimming left V 5 bases short and J 5 bases short, with 12 bases between. CDR1 and CDR2 from the germline V gene are SGHAT and FQDESV (reference sequence). The CDR3: CASSHSEGYGYTF. In DNA form, the CDR3 reads TGTGCCAGCAGCCACTCGGAGGGGTATGGCTACACCTTC.

Worth noting for this clone: This sample includes further DNA sequences coding for the same CDR3. The J gene is TRBJ1-5, the V gene TRBV6-5, with 7 bases matching TRBD1. Germline V lookup: CDR1 MNHEY, CDR2 SVGAGI. J gave up 6 bases and V 6 bases, and 8 bases lay outside the gene matches. The CDR3 has 14 amino acids. CDR3 DNA sequence: TGTGCCAGCAGCCCCTACAGGGGAGGTCAGCCCCAGCATTTT. Translated, it gives CASSPYRGGQPQHF.